The 24 T cell receptor beta chains presented below share a single source sample, sequenced in a study of cytomegalovirus exposure and HLA in healthy donors. A multiplex PCR was run with 60 Vbeta primers and 13 Jbeta primers. Method: immunoSEQ multiplex PCR; TCRdb's copy keeps in-frame clones and lacks some. The sample contains about 170,000 clones, around 80% of which appear only once. The sequencing sample was made of PBMCs. These receptors were taken from a woman in her twenties or thirties in good health and CMV-seropositive.

In its sample, this clone was seen a few times. The rearrangement links TRBV14 to TRBJ2-3, with D perhaps matching TRBD1 (6 bases). The CDR3 extends over 21 amino acids. V was trimmed by 1 base and J by 2 bases, leaving 28 bases between them. Germline loops: CDR1 SGHDN, CDR2 FVKESK. CDR3 protein: CASSQVVWYAETGGFTDTQYF. The CDR3, as DNA: TGTGCCAGCAGCCAAGTTGTGTGGTACGCCGAGACAGGAGGTTTCACAGATACGCAGTATTTT.

This clone was seen just once. CDR3 in DNA: TGTGCCAGCATATCAGGATCTAATGAAAAACTGTTTTTT. Residues: CASISGSNEKLFF. The chain carries TRBV6-6 and TRBJ1-4, with unresolved D. Germline V lookup: CDR1 MNHNY, CDR2 SVGAGI (reference sequence). Trimming stripped 7 bases from V and 3 bases from J, with 9 bases between. The CDR3 length is 13 residues.

The rearrangement links TRBV5-1 to TRBJ2-3; D perhaps matches TRBD1 (5 bases). Trimming shortened V by 0 bases and J by 7 bases, and 24 bases separated the two germline ends. The CDR3 totals 18 residues. The germline CDR1 and CDR2 sequences are SGHRS and YFSETQ. The CDR3 DNA reads TGCGCCAGCAGCTTGGCCCGTCTATCAGGGTGGGATTTTCATACGCAGTATTTT. It is translated as CASSLARLSGWDFHTQYF.

This chain connects TRBV4-3 to TRBJ1-1; 9 bases map to TRBD1. The CDR3 has 14 residues. CDR1 is LGHNA, CDR2 YSLEER, per germline. V lost 4 bases to trimming and J lost 1 base; unmatched junction nucleotides: 1. The CDR3 coding sequence is TGCGCCAGCAGCCCGGACAGGGGGAACACTGAAGCTTTCTTT. It yields the protein CASSPDRGNTEAFF.

This chain links TRBV5-4 with TRBJ1-2; tentative D call: TRBD1 (6 bases). V was cut by 1 base and J by 6 bases, with 7 bases left in between. CDR1 and CDR2 (germline): SGHNT, YYREEE (reference sequence). The CDR3 sequence is 12 residues long. This CDR3 reads CASSLTGNGYTF. The CDR3 DNA is TGTGCCAGCAGCTTGACAGGGAATGGCTACACCTTC. Full variable domain (missing parts from reference TRBV5-4 and TRBJ1-2): ETGVTQSPTHLIKTRGQQVTLRCSSQSGHNTVSWYQQALGQGPQFIFQYYREEENGRGNFPPRFSGLQFPNYSSELNVNALELDDSALYLCASSLTGNGYTFGSGTRLTVV.

V gene TRBV5-1 combines with J gene TRBJ2-3; 11 nucleotides line up with TRBD2. CDR1 and CDR2 from the germline V gene are SGHRS and YFSETQ. V lost 6 bases, J lost 1 base, and 7 bases stayed unmatched. There are 16 residues in the CDR3. CDR3 in amino acids: CASTLIAGGGTDTQYF. CDR3 nucleotide sequence: TGCGCCAGCACCCTTATAGCGGGAGGGGGCACAGATACGCAGTATTTT.

This chain links TRBV5-1 with TRBJ2-3, with 12 nucleotides matching TRBD2. V gave up 7 bases and J gave up 1 base; unmatched junction bases: 4. This CDR3 is built from 15 residues. Per germline, CDR1 SGHRS and CDR2 YFSETQ. CDR3 nucleotide sequence: TGCGCCAGCTCACGGACTAGCGGGGGCACAGATACGCAGTATTTT. This sequence encodes CASSRTSGGTDTQYF.

The gene calls are TRBV4-3 and TRBJ1-1, with unresolved D. Germline V gives CDR1 LGHNA, CDR2 YSLEER. The CDR3 loop spans 14 amino acids. V was trimmed by 0 bases and J by 1 base, leaving 6 bases between them. The DNA for the CDR3 is TGCGCCAGCAGCCAAGAAGGGAGGAACACTGAAGCTTTCTTT. This codes for CASSQEGRNTEAFF.

The chain recombines TRBV7-9 with TRBJ1-2, with 9 bases fitting TRBD1. This CDR3 spans 16 amino acids. CDR1 and CDR2 (germline): SEHNR, FQNEAQ (reference sequence). The V gene end was trimmed by 0 bases and the J gene end by 2 bases; junction bases not matched to a gene: 4. The CDR3 spells CASSLAGTGINYGYTF. The CDR3 DNA reads TGTGCCAGCAGCTTAGCCGGGACAGGGATCAACTATGGCTACACCTTC.

The J gene is TRBJ1-4, the V gene TRBV4-1, with TRBD1 matching over 7 bases. The CDR3 sequence is 17 residues long. From germline, CDR1 is MGHRA and CDR2 YSYEKL. V shed 0 bases, J shed 8 bases, and the junction held 12 bases outside the gene matches. This CDR3 reads CASSQDRGQVKREKLFF. The CDR3 DNA reads TGCGCCAGCAGCCAAGATCGCGGACAGGTTAAAAGGGAAAAACTGTTTTTT.

This clone occurred a few times. The chain uses TRBV21-1 and TRBJ2-7; the table assigns TRBD2, which was not confirmed against the DNA. TRBV21-1 is recorded as a pseudogene. This CDR3 contains 15 residues. The CDR3 DNA reads as TGTGCCAGCATCCTTCTTGGGGGGGGGAATAGCGAGCAGTACTTC. This gives the protein CASILLGGGNSEQYF.

The table lists this clone with a few counts. For the CDR3, the DNA is TGTGCCAGCATAACCTCCGGAGCATCAGAAGAGACCCAGTACTTC. As protein: CASITSGASEETQYF. This chain joins TRBV28 and TRBJ2-5; D uncertain. The germline gives CDR1 MDHEN, CDR2 SYDVKM. The V and J ends lost 7 bases and 3 bases respectively, with 18 bases between them. The CDR3 length is 15 residues.

J is TRBJ2-7 and V is TRBV9; TRBD1 agrees at 7 bases. From germline, CDR1 is SGDLS and CDR2 YYNGEE. The CDR3 is 15 residues long. The J segment lost 5 bases and the V segment lost 4 bases, leaving 12 bases of the junction unmatched. The CDR3 spells CASSFTGAVGHEQYF. CDR3 nucleotides: TGTGCCAGCAGCTTTACAGGGGCGGTTGGGCACGAGCAGTACTTC.

J is TRBJ2-5 and V is TRBV29-1; 10 positions agree with TRBD1. CDR3 length: 13 amino acids. After removal of 7 bases from V and 4 bases from J, the junction contained 6 bases not matched to a gene. Germline V gives CDR1 SQVTM, CDR2 ANQGSEA. The CDR3: CSALTGGGETQYF. DNA for the CDR3: TGCAGCGCCTTGACAGGGGGCGGAGAGACCCAGTACTTC.

The chain uses TRBV7-8 and TRBJ2-1; 7 bases fit TRBD1. This CDR3 contains 15 residues. Germline CDR1 reads SGHVS; CDR2 reads FQNEAQ. V dropped 7 bases and J dropped 7; count of bases not matched to a gene: 13. CDR3 amino acids: CASTWGTEGENEQFF. The CDR3 DNA follows: TGTGCCAGCACCTGGGGGACAGAAGGAGAAAATGAGCAGTTCTTC.

The V and J genes are TRBV11-3 and TRBJ2-5; TRBD1 might be the D (5 bases). The CDR3 is 13 residues long. Germline lookup yields CDR1 SGHNT and CDR2 YENEEA. Trimming removed 2 bases from V and 4 bases from J, with 8 bases in between. The DNA of the CDR3 is TGTGCCAGCAGCTTACCCAGGGTAGAGACCCAGTACTTC. It translates to CASSLPRVETQYF.

The V call is TRBV11-3, the J call TRBJ2-1; the D is unclear. The CDR3 totals 15 residues. Germline V gives CDR1 SGHNT, CDR2 YENEEA. V gave up 1 base and J gave up 0 bases, with 7 bases separating them. This CDR3 is CASSLGGSSYNEQFF. As DNA, the CDR3 is TGTGCCAGCAGCTTAGGTGGTAGCTCCTACAATGAGCAGTTCTTC.

This clone was recorded only once. The chain is built from TRBV30 and TRBJ1-2, with no clear D. There are 12 residues in the CDR3. Germline V lookup: CDR1 GTSNPN, CDR2 SVGIG (reference sequence). With 4 bases removed from V and 6 bases from J, the gap between germline ends came to 12 bases. The CDR3 DNA follows: TGTGCCTGGAACGGAGGGAATAATGGCTACACCTTC. As protein: CAWNGGNNGYTF.

This clone was counted a single time. The V call is TRBV10-3, the J call TRBJ2-7; D uncertain. Per the germline V gene, CDR1 is ENHRY and CDR2 is SYGVKD. V lost 4 bases to trimming and J lost 6 bases, with 16 bases between them. The CDR3 sequence is 14 residues long. The CDR3 nucleotides are TGTGCCATCAGTGGATCCTTTTCCGACTCCGAGCAGTACTTC. This sequence encodes CAISGSFSDSEQYF.

The sample holds one count of this clone. V gene TRBV6-5 combines with J gene TRBJ2-5; D unresolved. The CDR3 is 14 residues long. Germline assignment: CDR1 MNHEY and CDR2 SVGAGI. Trimming removed 5 bases from V and 6 bases from J, with 16 bases in between. The DNA for the CDR3 is TGTGCCAGCAGTGAAGAGTATACGGTAAAGACCCAGTACTTC. This translates into CASSEEYTVKTQYF.

The gene calls are TRBV14 and TRBJ2-1; 11 positions agree with TRBD2. The trim removed 0 bases at V and 5 bases at J, leaving 9 bases unmatched. Per the germline V gene, CDR1 is SGHDN and CDR2 is FVKESK. CDR3 length: 18 amino acids. CDR3 DNA sequence: TGTGCCAGCAGCCAAGATCGGCGTAGCGGGAGGGCCCACAATGAGCAGTTCTTC. Amino acid sequence: CASSQDRRSGRAHNEQFF.

This clone turned up a few times. At the DNA level, this CDR3 is encoded by other sequences in the same sample as well. The chain uses TRBV30 and TRBJ1-5, with TRBD1 as a possible D gene (5 bases). V dropped 0 bases and J dropped 5 bases, with 8 bases sitting between them. The germline V gene has CDR1 GTSNPN and CDR2 SVGIG (reference sequence). The CDR3 has 13 residues. CDR3 sequence reads: CAWSVGGDQPQHF. The CDR3 bases are TGTGCCTGGAGTGTTGGAGGGGATCAGCCCCAGCATTTT.

The chain links TRBV6-1 to TRBJ2-1, with D hard to call. Germline assignment: CDR1 MNHNS and CDR2 SASEGT. V lost 6 bases to trimming and J lost 4 bases, with 16 bases between them. The CDR3 length is 15 residues. In DNA form, the CDR3 reads TGTGCCAGCAGGCCTGGTCCCGAGCTTTACAATGAGCAGTTCTTC. Translated: CASRPGPELYNEQFF.

The rearrangement links TRBV27 to TRBJ1-2; 10 bases agree with TRBD1. The CDR3 is made up of 15 amino acids. Germline-derived CDR1 and CDR2 are MNHEY and SMNVEV (reference sequence). Unmatched junction bases numbered 3, after V lost 4 bases and J lost 1 base. The CDR3 protein is CASSSGQGFNYGYTF. In DNA, the CDR3 is TGTGCCAGCAGTTCGGGACAGGGGTTTAACTATGGCTACACCTTC.